Listed below are T cell receptor beta chains from one sample, sequenced in a study of shared T cell receptors in the human thymus. Libraries were prepared by immunoSEQ multiplex PCR; TCRdb keeps only in-frame clonotypes and omits some of them. The sample includes 55,000 to 75,000 clones, over 90% seen only once; the top ten take less than 0.04%. Sequencing was carried out using thymocytes. These receptors came from a human donor. The CDR3 runs from the conserved cysteine through the conserved F or W. D genes are given only for firm matches. Clone sizes are given selectively: once, few, many, or a class where the clone is expanded.

j_call d_call v_call cdr3_length clone_size cdr3_nt cdr3_aa
TRBJ1-2 TRBD1 TRBV5-1 16 . TGCGCCAGCAGCGTAGGGGACAGGCCTAACCTCTATGGCTACACCTTC CASSVGDRPNLYGYTF
TRBJ1-4 TRBD1 TRBV27 15 . TGTGCCAGCAAAGGCAGGGGGCTTACTAATGAAAAACTGTTTTTT CASKGRGLTNEKLFF
TRBJ1-2 TRBD1 TRBV6-1 12 . TGTGCCAGCCTGACAGGGAACTATGGCTACACCTTC CASLTGNYGYTF
TRBJ2-5 TRBD2 TRBV9 15 once TGTGCCAGCAGCAAGAGCGGGGGGGCAGGAGAGACCCAGTACTTC CASSKSGGAGETQYF
TRBJ2-6 TRBD2 TRBV5-1 15 . TGCGCCAGCTGCCGGGGAGGGCTCGGGGCCAACGTCCTGACTTTC CASCRGGLGANVLTF
TRBJ2-5 . TRBV6-1 11 . TGTGCCAGCAGTGACCGAGAGACCCAGTACTTC CASSDRETQYF
TRBJ2-6 . TRBV9 20 . TGTGCCAGCAACTCTGGACAGACTAATCTATTCCACTCTGGGGCCAACGTCCTGACTTTC CASNSGQTNLFHSGANVLTF
TRBJ2-7 . TRBV4-3 16 . TGCGCCAGCAGCCATCACCCCGGGACTTACGAGGACGAGCAGTACTTC CASSHHPGTYEDEQYF
TRBJ2-7 TRBD1 TRBV7-9 19 . TGTGCCAGCAGCTTAGTCGGGACAGGGGGCTTGAATTCTGAGTACGAGCAGTACTTC CASSLVGTGGLNSEYEQYF
TRBJ2-7 . TRBV4-1 14 . TGCGCCAGCAGCCAAGATTTTTTCCGGGGGGCTGCGAACTTC CASSQDFFRGAANF
TRBJ1-3 . TRBV7-2 15 . TGTGCCAGCAGCATACCAGGTACAGCTGGAAACACCATATATTTT CASSIPGTAGNTIYF
TRBJ2-1 TRBD1 TRBV7-3 16 . TGTGCCAGCAGCTCAATGGACAGGACCCCGTACAATGAGCAGTTCTTC CASSSMDRTPYNEQFF
TRBJ1-2 . TRBV11-2 15 . TGTGCCAGCAGCCTTCAGAGGGTCTTAGGCTATGGCTACACCTTC CASSLQRVLGYGYTF
TRBJ2-3 TRBD1 TRBV6-1 18 . TGTGCCAGCAGTGAAGGACCGGGACAGGGGAGTAGCACAGATACGCAGTATTTT CASSEGPGQGSSTDTQYF
TRBJ1-5 TRBD1 TRBV18 16 . TGTGCCAGCTCACCAAAAAACAGGGGCCGCAATCAGCCCCAGCATTTT CASSPKNRGRNQPQHF
TRBJ2-7 . TRBV7-2 16 . TGTGCCAGCAGCTTAACACTGAGGCTGCCCTCCTACGAGCAGTACTTC CASSLTLRLPSYEQYF
TRBJ2-5 . TRBV2 14 . TGTGCCAGCGGGGGGAGGGGGACCGGGGAGACCCAGTACTTC CASGGRGTGETQYF
TRBJ1-2 . TRBV11-2 18 . TGTGCCAGCAGCTTAGTTTTCCGCGGGATCCCGACTAGCTATGGCTACACCTTC CASSLVFRGIPTSYGYTF
TRBJ2-7 TRBD1 TRBV5-6 15 . TGTGCCAGCAGCTGCGGACAGGGGGCGGTCTACGAGCAGTACTTC CASSCGQGAVYEQYF
TRBJ2-1 TRBD1 TRBV9 17 . TGTGCCAGCAGCGTAGAATGTTGGGACAGGGGGCCGAATGAGCAGTTCTTC CASSVECWDRGPNEQFF
TRBJ1-1 . TRBV6-6 13 . TGTGCCAGCAGTTACGGGACAAACACTGAAGCTTTCTTT CASSYGTNTEAFF
TRBJ2-5 TRBD2 TRBV4-1 16 . TGCGCCAGCAGCCGACCCAGCGGGGGGGCGGGTGAGACCCAGTACTTC CASSRPSGGAGETQYF
TRBJ1-1 TRBD1 TRBV4-1 16 . TGCGCCAGCAGCCAAGAGGACAGGGGGACGAACACTGAAGCTTTCTTT CASSQEDRGTNTEAFF
TRBJ2-2 TRBD1 TRBV18 18 . TGTGCCAGCTCACCCTCTACTGGACAGGGGGCGAACACCGGGGAGCTGTTTTTT CASSPSTGQGANTGELFF
TRBJ2-5 TRBD2 TRBV7-3 17 . TGTGCCAGCAGCTTAACTCTGACTAGCGGGGCCCAAGAGACCCAGTACTTC CASSLTLTSGAQETQYF
TRBJ1-1 TRBD1 TRBV28 12 . TGTGCCAGCAGTTCGGCAGGGACAGGAGCTTTCTTT CASSSAGTGAFF
TRBJ1-1 . TRBV29-1 13 . TGCAGCGTTGGGCGGCAGTTGAACACTGAAGCTTTCTTT CSVGRQLNTEAFF
TRBJ2-1 TRBD2 TRBV7-6 15 . TGTGCCAGCAGCCAAGCCGGGACTAGCTACAATGAGCAGTTCTTC CASSQAGTSYNEQFF
TRBJ1-5 . TRBV10-3 16 . TGTGCCATCAGTGAATCCGGGGGAGGTAGCAATCAGCCCCAGCATTTT CAISESGGGSNQPQHF
TRBJ2-1 . TRBV4-3 17 . TGCGCCAGCAGCCAAGATGTTCAGCGGATGATATACAATGAGCAGTTCTTC CASSQDVQRMIYNEQFF
TRBJ1-6 . TRBV7-9 15 . TGTGCCAGCAGCTTAGGGGGGGGGCCGGTTTCACCCCTCCACTTT CASSLGGGPVSPLHF
TRBJ2-7 TRBD1 TRBV27 20 . TGTGCCAGCAGTCCTAACCTGGGACAGGGGGCTGAGTGGGCTCCCTACGAGCAGTACTTC CASSPNLGQGAEWAPYEQYF
TRBJ2-3 TRBD2 TRBV7-9 16 . TGTGCCAGCAGCCCTCGCGGGGCGGGGGATACAGATACGCAGTATTTT CASSPRGAGDTDTQYF
TRBJ1-2 . TRBV5-1 14 . TGCGCCAGCAGTCTTGGGAGGACAGCAAATGGCTACACCTTC CASSLGRTANGYTF
TRBJ1-3 . TRBV4-3 14 . TGCGCCAGCAGCCAATTTTCTTCTGGAAACACCATATATTTT CASSQFSSGNTIYF
TRBJ2-7 TRBD2 TRBV7-2 19 . TGTGCCAGCAGCTCCCTTAATTACTGGACTAGCGGGCAGTCCTACGAGCAGTACTTC CASSSLNYWTSGQSYEQYF
TRBJ2-7 . TRBV9 15 . TGTGCCAGCAGCGTAGGGGGGGACATACCCTACGAGCAGTACTTC CASSVGGDIPYEQYF
TRBJ2-3 . TRBV7-7 13 . TGTGCCAGCAGCTCGACCCGCACAGATACGCAGTATTTT CASSSTRTDTQYF
TRBJ1-4 . TRBV28 12 . TGTGCCAGCAGCCGGGCCGATGAAAAACTGTTTTTT CASSRADEKLFF
TRBJ2-3 . TRBV9 17 . TGTGCCAGCAGCCCAGATTCGACGGTCAGCTTCACAGATACGCAGTATTTT CASSPDSTVSFTDTQYF
TRBJ1-4 . TRBV6-5 15 . TGTGCCAGCAACTTTCTCGCCCGCCGCACGCCTAAACTGTTTTTT CASNFLARRTPKLFF
TRBJ2-4 TRBD2 TRBV7-8 16 once TGTGCCAGCAGCCGTTTAATAGCGGGGGGTATCTGCATTCAGTACTTC CASSRLIAGGICIQYF
TRBJ1-2 . TRBV19 15 . TGTGCCAGTAACTCTGGCAGCATCGCTAACTATGGCTACACCTTC CASNSGSIANYGYTF
TRBJ2-7 TRBD1 TRBV6-6 16 . TGTGCCAGCAGGGAACTAGGGGACAGGGACTCGCACGAGCAGTACTTC CASRELGDRDSHEQYF
TRBJ1-2 . TRBV4-1 15 . TGCGCCAGCAGCCATACAACAGAGGGGGGCTATGGCTACACCTTC CASSHTTEGGYGYTF